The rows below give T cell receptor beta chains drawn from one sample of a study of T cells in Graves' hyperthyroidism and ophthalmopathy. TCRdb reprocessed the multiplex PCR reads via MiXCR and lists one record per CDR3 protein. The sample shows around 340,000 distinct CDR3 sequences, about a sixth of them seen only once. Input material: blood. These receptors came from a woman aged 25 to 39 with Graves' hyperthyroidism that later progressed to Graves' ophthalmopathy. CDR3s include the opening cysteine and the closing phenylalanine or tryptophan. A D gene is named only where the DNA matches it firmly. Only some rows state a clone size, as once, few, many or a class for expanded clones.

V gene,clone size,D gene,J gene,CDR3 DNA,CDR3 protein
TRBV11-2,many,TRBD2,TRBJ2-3,TGTGCCAGCAGCCTGCCGGGACTAGCCTCCCCAGATACGCAGTATTTT,CASSLPGLASPDTQYF
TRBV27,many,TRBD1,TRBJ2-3,TGTGCCAGCAGTTTGTACGGGACAGGATCACCCACAGATACGCAGTATTTT,CASSLYGTGSPTDTQYF
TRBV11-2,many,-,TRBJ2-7,TGTGCCAGCAGCTTAGATATAGAATACGAGCAGTACTTC,CASSLDIEYEQYF
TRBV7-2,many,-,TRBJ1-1,TGTGCCAGCAGCTCAGGGACGGTGAACACTGAAGCTTTCTTT,CASSSGTVNTEAFF
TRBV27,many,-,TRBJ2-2,TGTGCCAGCAGTCCTACATGGTTGTTTCGTCCCGGGGAGCTGTTTTTT,CASSPTWLFRPGELFF
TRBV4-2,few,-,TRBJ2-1,TGTGCCAGCAGCCAAGATCCCCACAGCTACAATGAGCAGTTCTTC,CASSQDPHSYNEQFF
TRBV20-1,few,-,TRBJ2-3,TGCAGTGCTAGAGATGGGGGGTGGGGGGACAGATTTACAGATACGCAGTATTTT,CSARDGGWGDRFTDTQYF
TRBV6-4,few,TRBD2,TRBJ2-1,TGTGCCAGCAGTGACCGCGGGGCGGGAGCAGATAATGAGCAGTTCTTC,CASSDRGAGADNEQFF
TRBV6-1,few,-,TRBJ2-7,TGTGCCAGCAGTGAAATGAGCGTCGTGAGCGAGCAGTACTTC,CASSEMSVVSEQYF
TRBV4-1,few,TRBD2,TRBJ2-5,TGCGCCAGCAGCCCACTAGCGGGAGGGCCTAGGAAGACCCAGTACTTC,CASSPLAGGPRKTQYF
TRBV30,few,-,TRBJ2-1,TGTGCCTGGAGTGGTGGGTTTCCGCAAGAGCAGTTCTTC,CAWSGGFPQEQFF
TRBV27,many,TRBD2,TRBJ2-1,TGTGCCAGCAGTTTATCGGGCGGGAGGGGTTACAATGAGCAGTTCTTC,CASSLSGGRGYNEQFF
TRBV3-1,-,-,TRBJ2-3,TGTGCCAGCAGCCAAGAAGAGGCAGGGACAGATACGCAGTATTTT,CASSQEEAGTDTQYF
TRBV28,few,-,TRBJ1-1,TGTGCCAGCAGTGGAATAAGGGTGGGGGACACTGAAGCTTTCTTT,CASSGIRVGDTEAFF
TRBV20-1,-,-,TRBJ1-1,TGCAGTGCTCCTAACCGCGCGACAGGGAACACTGAAGCTTTCTTT,CSAPNRATGNTEAFF
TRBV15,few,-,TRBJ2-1,TGTGCCACCAGCAGAGAGGCCTTGCCAGCTAAATCCTACAATGAGCAGTTCTTC,CATSREALPAKSYNEQFF
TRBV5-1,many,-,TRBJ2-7,TGTGCCAGCAGTTTAGCAGGGGTTTCCTACGAGCAGTACTTC,CASSLAGVSYEQYF
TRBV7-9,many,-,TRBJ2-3,TGTGCCAGCAGCTTATGGCAGGGGTTCACAGATACGCAGTATTTT,CASSLWQGFTDTQYF
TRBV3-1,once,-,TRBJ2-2,TGTGCCAGCTCCGGAGCATCCACAGGGGAGCTGTTTTTT,CASSGASTGELFF
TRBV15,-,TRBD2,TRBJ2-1,TGTGCCACCAGCAGATTAGCGGGGGGGCGGAATGAGCAGTTCTTC,CATSRLAGGRNEQFF
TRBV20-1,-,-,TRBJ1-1,TGCAGTGCTAGAGATCCGTTTAAGGCAGGCACCAGGGTTTACACTGAAGCTTTCTTT,CSARDPFKAGTRVYTEAFF
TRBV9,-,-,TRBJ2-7,TGTGCCAGCAGCGCCAGGGGCAGCCGGGAGGACGAGCAGTACTTC,CASSARGSREDEQYF
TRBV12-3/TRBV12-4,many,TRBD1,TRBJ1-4,TGTGCCAGCAGCCACTACAGGGGAGAAAAACTGTTTTTT,CASSHYRGEKLFF
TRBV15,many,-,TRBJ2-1,TGTGCCACCAGCAGAATTCAGGGGTTCGGCTACAATGAGCAGTTCTTC,CATSRIQGFGYNEQFF
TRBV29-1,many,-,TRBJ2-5,TGCAGCGCACGACAGTCCGGGGAACAGACCCAGTACTTC,CSARQSGEQTQYF
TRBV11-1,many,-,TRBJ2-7,TGTGCCAGCAGCTCCTGGACAGCGATGAGCTACGAGCAGTACTTC,CASSSWTAMSYEQYF
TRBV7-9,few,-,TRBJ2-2,TGTGCCAGCAGCTTAGATCGTTTAGCCAACACCGGGGAGCTGTTTTTT,CASSLDRLANTGELFF
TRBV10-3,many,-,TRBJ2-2,TGTGCCATAAGGGATCAGCTACCTGGGGGGGAGCTGTTTTTT,CAIRDQLPGGELFF
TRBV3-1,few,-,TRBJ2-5,TGTGCCAGCAGCCAAGTGAGGCAGGGGAGAGAGACCCAGTACTTC,CASSQVRQGRETQYF
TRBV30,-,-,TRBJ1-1,TGTGCCCGGAGAAGGGGGACGGAAGCTTTCTTT,CARRRGTEAFF
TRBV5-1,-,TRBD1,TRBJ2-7,TGTGCCAGCAGCTTGGGACAGGGGGGATTCTACGAGCAGTACTTC,CASSLGQGGFYEQYF
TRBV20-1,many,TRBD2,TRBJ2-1,TGCAGTGCTAGAAAGACTAGCGGAACTTACAATGAGCAGTTCTTC,CSARKTSGTYNEQFF
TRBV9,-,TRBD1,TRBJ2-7,TGTGCCAGCAGCGTAGGGTTTGACAGGGCCGCCTACGAGCAGTACTTC,CASSVGFDRAAYEQYF
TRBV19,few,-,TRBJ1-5,TGTGCCAGTAGTATAACGGCAGAGGCGGGCAATCAGCCCCAGCATTTT,CASSITAEAGNQPQHF
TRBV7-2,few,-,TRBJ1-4,TGTGCCAGCAGCTTATGGGGGTTTCGTGAAAAACTGTTTTTT,CASSLWGFREKLFF
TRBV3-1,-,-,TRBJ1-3,TGTGCCAGCAGCCAAGAAGCGGCCCTGAGCTCTGGAAACACCATATATTTT,CASSQEAALSSGNTIYF